Below, one T cell receptor (beta chain) is given with its context. Its antigen is as yet unknown. Produced via immunoSEQ multiplex PCR; TCRdb's table is partial and in-frame only. The sample holds 95,000 to 150,000 clones, around 89% seen once. These data are taken from a study of T cell responses to AZD1222 COVID-19 vaccine. The CDR3 has 16 residues. CDR1 is MGHRA, CDR2 YSYEKL, per germline. V lost 0 bases to trimming and J lost 7 bases; unmatched junction nucleotides: 6. Study results and caveats: Across spike, vaccine-associated CD4 TCRs were found, dominant at 160-218 and 743-854. Repertoire sampling happened only post peak T cell response. Nearly half of spike-specific TCRs reportedly go after variant regions that carry no mutations.

V and J are TRBV4-1 and TRBJ2-1; 10 nucleotides agree with TRBD2. The sequence was collected from an adult in good health. This material consisted of peripheral blood, taken on day 0 of MenACWY control vaccination. CDR3 loop: CASSQELAGPWNEQFF. CDR3 bases: TGCGCCAGCAGCCAAGAACTAGCGGGACCGTGGAATGAGCAGTTCTTC.